The subject of this entry is one T cell receptor (beta chain). Its antigen is currently unknown. The record originates from a study of OX40 agonist ivuxolimab in advanced cancers. Broader study findings: Patients who responded partially at 0.1-3.0 mg/kg showed clonal expansion ranking among the lowest. Within 6 weeks, CD4+ and CD8+ blood T cells expanded clonally at 0.1 to 3.0 mg/kg.

Autoimmune disease history or systemic immunosuppression excluded patients. The table came from immunoSEQ multiplex PCR; TCRdb's copy has only in-frame clones and leaves some out. This sample yields around 80,000 clones, of which approximately 89% are seen a single time; over 0.15% belongs to the top ten. V lost 7 bases, J lost 6 bases, and 15 bases stayed unmatched. Germline V lookup: CDR1 SQVTM, CDR2 ANQGSEA. The CDR3 covers 17 residues. The chain recombines TRBV29-1 with TRBJ2-1; 13 nucleotides align to TRBD2. Source: CD4+ or CD8+ T cells sorted from blood, taken in a trial of the OX40 agonist ivuxolimab. The TCR sequence derives from an adult with an advanced solid tumor such as melanoma, head and neck, liver or kidney cancer. In DNA, the CDR3 is TGCAGCGGTACTAGCGGGGGGGCCGTGAGTATAATCAATGAGCAGTTCTTC. This codes for CSGTSGGAVSIINEQFF.